These 16 T cell receptor beta chains came from one sample sequenced in a study of post-analysis software for immune sequencing data. The authors incorporated unique molecular identifiers into the TCR beta cDNA libraries. Via MiXCR, TCRdb re-called the PCR reads, giving one row per CDR3 protein. There are some 500,000 distinct CDR3 sequences in the sample; approximately 45% occur only once, and 9.5% to 13% lies in the top ten. Study-wide findings and caveats: Roughly five TRBV segments were significantly more frequent in patients than in controls. TRBV5-6, TRBV5-1 and TRBV20-1 were among these segments.

The antigens these receptors bind are not known. The material sequenced was blood. The receptors derive from a girl aged 10 to 17 with multiple sclerosis.

This clonotype was recorded a few times. DNA for the CDR3: TGTGCCAGCAGCTTAAGTCGAACTAGCGGGGGGGTTAGGACGCAGTATTTT. Translation gives CASSLSRTSGGVRTQYF. The chain has TRBV7-2 and TRBJ2-3; 13 nucleotides line up with TRBD2. Germline lookup yields CDR1 SGHTA and CDR2 FQGNSA. The V segment lost 2 bases and the J segment 9 bases; nucleotides outside the gene matches: 11. The CDR3 consists of 17 residues.

The chain uses TRBV6-1 and TRBJ2-7, with D perhaps TRBD2 (5 bases). With 1 base removed from V and 0 bases from J, the gap between germline ends came to 10 bases. The V gene's germline CDR1 is MNHNS and CDR2 SASEGT. The CDR3 covers 15 residues. CDR3: CASSEESGYSYEQYF. The CDR3 coding sequence is TGTGCCAGCAGTGAAGAGTCGGGGTACTCCTACGAGCAGTACTTC.

J is TRBJ2-7 and V is TRBV7-8; possibly TRBD2 for D (5 bases). CDR1 and CDR2 from the germline V gene are SGHVS and FQNEAQ. The ends were cut back, 5 bases at V and 4 bases at J, with 18 bases in the middle. CDR3 size: 15 residues. CDR3 in DNA: TGTGCCAGCAGCCAAACAGCGGTAATAGGATACGAGCAGTACTTC. Protein product: CASSQTAVIGYEQYF.

This chain joins TRBV9 and TRBJ2-1; D is unresolved. The CDR3 extends over 15 amino acids. The germline CDR1 and CDR2 sequences are SGDLS and YYNGEE. The V end was cut by 0 bases, the J end by 0 bases, with 7 bases between. CDR3 in DNA: TGTGCCAGCAGCGTAGCGGCGGTCTCCTACAATGAGCAGTTCTTC. Translation gives CASSVAAVSYNEQFF.

This chain connects TRBV5-1 to TRBJ2-5; D gene uncertain. Looked up from germline, CDR1 is SGHRS and CDR2 is YFSETQ. V was cut by 0 bases and J by 0 bases, with 9 bases left in between. This CDR3 spans 15 amino acids. The CDR3 DNA is TGCGCCAGCAGCTTGGATGGACGCCACCAAGAGACCCAGTACTTC. Protein sequence: CASSLDGRHQETQYF.

The chain carries TRBV12-3 or TRBV12-4 and TRBJ2-7; maybe TRBD1 (6 bases). Trimming stripped 3 bases from V and 5 bases from J, with 11 bases between. The CDR3 has 13 residues. Here the CDR3 reads CASSFSGADEQYF. CDR3 nucleotide sequence: TGTGCCAGCAGTTTTTCAGGGGCGGACGAGCAGTACTTC.

The chain joins TRBV20-1 to TRBJ2-3, with D perhaps matching TRBD1 (5 bases). The V end was cut by 5 bases, the J end by 3 bases, with 18 bases between. Germline CDR1 DFQATT, CDR2 SNEGSKA (reference sequence). The CDR3 consists of 15 residues. CDR3 loop: CSAGEWGGWTDTQYF. The CDR3 region has the DNA TGCAGTGCTGGCGAATGGGGCGGATGGACAGATACGCAGTATTTT.

The CDR3 region has the DNA TGTGCCAGCAGTTTTAACAGAAACAATGAGCAGTTCTTC. Encoded protein: CASSFNRNNEQFF. The chain recombines TRBV27 with TRBJ2-1; D unclear. V lost 3 bases and J lost 5, with 8 bases in between. This CDR3 is built from 13 residues. CDR1 and CDR2 from the germline V gene are MNHEY and SMNVEV (reference sequence).

This clonotype was counted only a few times. The chain uses TRBV11-2 and TRBJ1-4; no clear D gene. Germline CDR1 reads SGHAT; CDR2 reads FQNNGV. V gave up 0 bases and J gave up 8 bases, with 13 bases separating them. The length of the CDR3 is 15 residues. For the CDR3, the DNA is TGTGCCAGCAGCTTAGAAAAGGGAGGTAACGAAAAACTGTTTTTT. It is translated as CASSLEKGGNEKLFF.

Comments on this clonotype: A junction end diverges from the germline sequence, so it may reflect a read error. CDR3 amino acids: CAGSSGRSTDTQYF. CDR3 DNA: TGCGCCGGCAGTAGCGGGAGAAGCACAGATACGCAGTATTTT. The chain uses TRBV4-1 and TRBJ2-3, with TRBD2 identical over 9 bases. There are 14 residues in the CDR3. The germline V gene encodes CDR1 MGHRA and CDR2 YSYEKL.

This rearrangement joins TRBV5-1 to TRBJ2-7; TRBD2 might be the D (5 bases). This CDR3 is built from 15 residues. Trimming took 3 bases from V and 5 from J, leaving 18 bases between them. CDR1 is SGHRS and CDR2 is YFSETQ in the germline V gene. CDR3 residues: CASSSPGGLRNEQYF. CDR3 nucleotide sequence: TGCGCCAGCAGCTCTCCTGGCGGGTTGAGGAACGAGCAGTACTTC.

The V and J genes are TRBV12-3 or TRBV12-4 and TRBJ2-1, with TRBD2 identical over 9 bases. The CDR3 has 15 residues. V gave up 6 bases and J gave up 2 bases; unmatched junction bases: 5. CDR3 bases: TGTGCCAGCAGCCCTGAGCGGGAGGCCTACAATGAGCAGTTCTTC. Residues: CASSPEREAYNEQFF.

This clonotype was counted a single time. Its ends do not fully match the called genes, so a read error is possible. The chain combines TRBV25-1 with TRBJ2-3; 7 bases agree with TRBD2. This CDR3 is built from 14 residues. CDR1 is MGHDK and CDR2 is SYGVNS in the germline V gene. The CDR3 nucleotides read TGTGCCGGCAGTAGCCCGGGGGAGGGAGATACGCAGTATTTT. It specifies CAGSSPGEGDTQYF.

This clonotype has a handful of counts. J is TRBJ2-3 and V is TRBV10-2; 9 bases map to TRBD2. CDR3 length: 14 amino acids. The germline V gene has CDR1 WSHSY and CDR2 SAAADI. Unmatched junction bases numbered 4, after V lost 5 bases and J lost 4 bases. The CDR3 protein is CASSRSGRADTQYF. CDR3 nucleotides: TGCGCCAGCAGTCGTAGCGGGAGAGCAGATACGCAGTATTTT.

This clonotype has only a few counts. This chain connects TRBV29-1 to TRBJ2-5; TRBD2 aligns across 7 bases. Germline loops: CDR1 SQVTM, CDR2 ANQGSEA. J was trimmed by 2 bases and V by 4 bases; bases with no gene match: 4. The CDR3 covers 13 residues. CDR3 in DNA: TGCAGCGTTGCGGCGGGAGTTCAAGAGACCCAGTACTTC. As protein: CSVAAGVQETQYF. Complete variable domain (other parts from reference TRBV29-1 and TRBJ2-5): SAVISQKPSRDICQRGTSLTIQCQVDSQVTMMFWYRQQPGQSLTLIATANQGSEATYESGFVIDKFPISRPNLTFSTLTVSNMSPEDSSIYLCSVAAGVQETQYFGPGTRLLVL.

A few counts support this clonotype. The chain carries TRBV10-2 and TRBJ2-1; possibly TRBD2 for D (5 bases). Germline lookup yields CDR1 WSHSY and CDR2 SAAADI. Trimming shortened V by 10 bases and J by 1 base, and 11 bases separated the two germline ends. The CDR3 is 13 amino acids. This CDR3 is CATSGPSYNEQFF. The CDR3 DNA sequence: TGCGCCACAAGCGGACCATCCTACAATGAGCAGTTCTTC.